This record looks at one T cell receptor beta chain sequence and its context. CDR1 and CDR2 from the germline V gene are SEHNR and FQNEAQ (reference sequence). Trimming cost V 5 bases and J 3 bases, with 20 bases left between them. The length of the CDR3 is 16 residues. Clones were sequenced by immunoSEQ multiplex PCR, and TCRdb holds only the in-frame ones, with some missing. This sample has fewer than 30,000 clones, with approximately 80% found just once. The data were taken from a study of blood T cell repertoires in COVID-19. Specimen: peripheral blood. The gene calls are TRBV7-9 and TRBJ2-7; weak D call: TRBD2 (6 bases). This TCR came from a human donor in a cohort sampled during active COVID-19. CDR3 in amino acids: CASSPPRQKEGYEQYF. In DNA form, the CDR3 reads TGTGCCAGCAGCCCGCCTAGGCAGAAGGAGGGCTACGAGCAGTACTTC.